The subject of this entry is one TCR beta chain. Its specificity is not known. From germline, CDR1 is MDHEN and CDR2 SYDVKM. The CDR3 has 15 amino acids. With V trimmed by 4 bases and J by 6 bases, 7 bases remained unmatched. The data were obtained in a study of T cells after yellow fever vaccination. Findings of the study overall: Primary-vaccination clones mostly resurfaced post-booster (around 96% CD4, under 90% CD8). The secondary response peaked faster, at day 5 versus 15, but was weaker. In FACS-sorted repertoires, abundant clonotypes from the bulk population could appear as contaminants.

TCRdb reprocessed the 5' RACE reads with MiXCR, giving one entry per CDR3 protein. The top ten hold approximately 15% of the sample, which has approximately 550,000 distinct CDR3 sequences, about a fifth seen once. The rearrangement uses TRBV28 and TRBJ1-1; 11 bases line up with TRBD1. This TCR derives from a man aged 25-45 years who received the YFV17D yellow fever vaccine. The sample was PBMCs, taken 15 days after the yellow fever booster vaccination. The CDR3 DNA sequence: TGTGCCAGCAGTTACCCGGGACAGGGGGTGGCTGAAGCTTTCTTT. This gives the protein CASSYPGQGVAEAFF.